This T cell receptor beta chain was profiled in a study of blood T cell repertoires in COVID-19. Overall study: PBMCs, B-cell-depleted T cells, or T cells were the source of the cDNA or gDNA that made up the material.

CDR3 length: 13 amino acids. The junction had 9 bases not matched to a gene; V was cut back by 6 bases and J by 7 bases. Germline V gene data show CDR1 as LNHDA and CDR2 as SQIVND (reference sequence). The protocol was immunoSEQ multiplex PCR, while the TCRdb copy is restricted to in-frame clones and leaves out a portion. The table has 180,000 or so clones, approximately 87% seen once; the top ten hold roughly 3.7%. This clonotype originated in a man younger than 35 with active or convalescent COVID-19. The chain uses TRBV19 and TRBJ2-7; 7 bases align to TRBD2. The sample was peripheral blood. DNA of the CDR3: TGTGCCAGTAGAGCGGCGGGAGCTGGGGAGCAGTACTTC. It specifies CASRAAGAGEQYF.